A single sample is the source of the 7 T cell receptor beta chains below, sequenced in a study of blood T cell repertoires in COVID-19. Profiling relied on immunoSEQ multiplex PCR, and the TCRdb table lists in-frame clones only, not all of them. The repertoire holds about 250,000 clones, less than 90% seen once, with under 3.5% in the top ten. Material: PBMCs or T cells enriched from blood (not recorded which). The receptors originated from a woman between 50 and 59 years old who had recovered from COVID-19.

This clone was seen a few times. The V call is TRBV11-2, the J call TRBJ2-7; D unclear. V shed 2 bases and J shed 7 bases, with 12 bases lying between them. Germline V lookup: CDR1 SGHAT, CDR2 FQNNGV. This CDR3 is 13 amino acids long. As DNA, the CDR3 is TGTGCCAGCAGCTTATCGCCTAGTGGGGAGCAGTACTTC. This codes for CASSLSPSGEQYF.

Only a few counts were recorded for this clone. The V call is TRBV10-2, the J call TRBJ1-6; D perhaps matches TRBD1 (6 bases). The length of the CDR3 is 14 residues. Germline V gene sequence: CDR1 WSHSY, CDR2 SAAADI. Trimming shortened V by 1 base and J by 8 bases, and 9 bases separated the two germline ends. The CDR3 protein is CASSELAGDSPLHF. As DNA, the CDR3 is TGCGCCAGCAGTGAGTTGGCAGGGGATTCACCCCTCCACTTT.

This clone was seen only once. The sample contains more than one DNA sequence encoding this CDR3. The chain joins TRBV19 to TRBJ2-7; 13 bases fit TRBD2. The CDR3 consists of 15 residues. Per the germline V gene, CDR1 is LNHDA and CDR2 is SQIVND (reference sequence). V lost 6 bases to trimming and J lost 1 base; unmatched junction nucleotides: 3. CDR3: CASRRTSGSSYEQYF. CDR3 DNA sequence: TGTGCCAGTAGGCGGACTAGCGGGAGTTCCTACGAGCAGTACTTC.

V usage is TRBV27 and J usage is TRBJ1-3; D is unresolved. The CDR3 extends over 13 amino acids. Trimming cost V 4 bases and J 0 bases, with 4 bases left between them. Per the germline V gene, CDR1 is MNHEY and CDR2 is SMNVEV (reference sequence). This chain's CDR3 is CASSSLSGNTIYF. CDR3 DNA: TGTGCCAGCAGTTCACTCTCTGGAAACACCATATATTTT.

This chain uses TRBV4-2 with TRBJ1-3, with 8 bases identical to TRBD1. This CDR3 is 17 amino acids long. The J segment lost 4 bases and the V segment lost 1 base, leaving 9 bases of the junction unmatched. Germline V CDR1 and CDR2: LGHNA, YNFKEQ. This CDR3 reads CASSQARTGLKGNTIYF. The CDR3 DNA sequence: TGTGCCAGCAGCCAAGCCCGGACAGGGCTTAAGGGAAACACCATATATTTT.

The J gene is TRBJ2-7, the V gene TRBV29-1; TRBD1 aligns across 7 bases. Germline trimming cut 0 bases from V and 3 bases from J; bases unmatched to any gene: 5. Germline V gene data show CDR1 as SQVTM and CDR2 as ANQGSEA. There are 14 residues in the CDR3. Here the CDR3 DNA reads TGCAGCGTTGAAGATCCCAGGGGGTTCTACGAGCAGTACTTC. Amino acids: CSVEDPRGFYEQYF.

In this sample, this clone turned up once. The rearrangement links TRBV7-9 to TRBJ2-4, with D maybe TRBD1 (6 bases). The V gene lost 4 bases and the J gene lost 0 bases, with 19 bases spanning the gap. Germline loops: CDR1 SEHNR, CDR2 FQNEAQ (reference sequence). The CDR3 runs to 18 residues. The CDR3 nucleotides read TGTGCCAGCAGCTCAAACATTATTGACAGGAAAGCCAAAAACATTCAGTACTTC. Translation gives CASSSNIIDRKAKNIQYF.